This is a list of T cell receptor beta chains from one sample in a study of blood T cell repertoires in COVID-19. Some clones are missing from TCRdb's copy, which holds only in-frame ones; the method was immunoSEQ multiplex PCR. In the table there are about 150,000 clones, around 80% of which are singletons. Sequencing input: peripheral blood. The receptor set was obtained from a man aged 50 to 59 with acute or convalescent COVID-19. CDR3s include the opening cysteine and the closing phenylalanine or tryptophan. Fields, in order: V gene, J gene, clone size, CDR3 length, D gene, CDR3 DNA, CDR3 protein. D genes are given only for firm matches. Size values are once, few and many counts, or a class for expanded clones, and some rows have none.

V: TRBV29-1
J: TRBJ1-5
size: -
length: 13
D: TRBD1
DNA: TGCAGCGTTGGAGGGGGCGGAGATCAGCCCCAGCATTTT
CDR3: CSVGGGGDQPQHF

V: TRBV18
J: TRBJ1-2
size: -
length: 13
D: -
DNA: TGTGCCAGCTCGAAAAGCACGAACTATGGCTACACCTTC
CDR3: CASSKSTNYGYTF

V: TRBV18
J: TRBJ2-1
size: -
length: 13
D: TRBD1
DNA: TGTGCCAGCTCGACAGGGATCGGAAATGAGCAGTTCTTC
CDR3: CASSTGIGNEQFF

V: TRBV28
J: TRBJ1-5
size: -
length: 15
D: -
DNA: TGTGCCAGCAGTTTGGATCAGGGAAACAATCAGCCCCAGCATTTT
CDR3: CASSLDQGNNQPQHF

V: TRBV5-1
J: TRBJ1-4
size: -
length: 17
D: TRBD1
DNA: TGCGCCAGCAGCTTAGCAGGGGGCGCCTCAACTAATGAAAAACTGTTTTTT
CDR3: CASSLAGGASTNEKLFF

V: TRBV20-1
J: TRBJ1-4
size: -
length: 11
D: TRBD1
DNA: TGCAGTGCTAGAGACCGGGACAGACTGTTTTTT
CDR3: CSARDRDRLFF

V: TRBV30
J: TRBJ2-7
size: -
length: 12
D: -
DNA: TGTGCCTGGACGTCGGGGGTCCACGAGCAGTACTTC
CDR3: CAWTSGVHEQYF

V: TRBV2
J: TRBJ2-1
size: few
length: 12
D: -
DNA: TGTGCCAGCAGTGTTTTGTTCGGTGAGCAGTTCTTC
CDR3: CASSVLFGEQFF

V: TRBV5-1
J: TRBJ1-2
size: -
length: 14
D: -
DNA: TGCGCCAGCAGCCGGGGTGACGGGGTCGGTGGCTACACCTTC
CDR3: CASSRGDGVGGYTF

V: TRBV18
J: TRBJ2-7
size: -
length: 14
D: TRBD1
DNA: TGTGCCAGCTCACCGAACAGGGGAGCCTACGAGCAGTACTTC
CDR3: CASSPNRGAYEQYF

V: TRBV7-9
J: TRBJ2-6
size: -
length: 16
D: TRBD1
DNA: TGTGCCAGCAGCCTTACAGGGGGCCCTGGGGCCAACGTCCTGACTTTC
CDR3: CASSLTGGPGANVLTF

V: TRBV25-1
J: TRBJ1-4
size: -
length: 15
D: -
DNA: TGTGCCAGCAGTGAAGGGTTGGCAGCGAATGAAAAACTGTTTTTT
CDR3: CASSEGLAANEKLFF

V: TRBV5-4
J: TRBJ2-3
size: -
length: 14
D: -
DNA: TGTGCCAGCAGAACGGACTCGTGGGCGGATACGCAGTATTTT
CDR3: CASRTDSWADTQYF

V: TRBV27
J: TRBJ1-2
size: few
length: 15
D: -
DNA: TGTGCCAGCAGTCGATGGGCCCTAAATAACTATGGCTACACCTTC
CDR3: CASSRWALNNYGYTF

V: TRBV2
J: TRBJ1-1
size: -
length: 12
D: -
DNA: TGTGCCAGCAAGAGAGGCGACACTGAAGCTTTCTTT
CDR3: CASKRGDTEAFF

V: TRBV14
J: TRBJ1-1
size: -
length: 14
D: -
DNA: TGTGCCAGCAGCCAAAAGGGGCCGTACACTGAAGCTTTCTTT
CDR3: CASSQKGPYTEAFF

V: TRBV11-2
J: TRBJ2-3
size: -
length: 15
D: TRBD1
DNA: TGTGCCAGCAGCTTATTTACAGGGGGCCCAGATACGCAGTATTTT
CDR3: CASSLFTGGPDTQYF

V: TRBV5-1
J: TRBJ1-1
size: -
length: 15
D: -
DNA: TGCGCCAGCAGCTTCGTTGTCGGGGGTAACACTGAAGCTTTCTTT
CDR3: CASSFVVGGNTEAFF

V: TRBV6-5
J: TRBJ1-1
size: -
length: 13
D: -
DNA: TGTGCCAGCACCAAAGAGACAGGCGCTGAAGCTTTCTTT
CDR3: CASTKETGAEAFF